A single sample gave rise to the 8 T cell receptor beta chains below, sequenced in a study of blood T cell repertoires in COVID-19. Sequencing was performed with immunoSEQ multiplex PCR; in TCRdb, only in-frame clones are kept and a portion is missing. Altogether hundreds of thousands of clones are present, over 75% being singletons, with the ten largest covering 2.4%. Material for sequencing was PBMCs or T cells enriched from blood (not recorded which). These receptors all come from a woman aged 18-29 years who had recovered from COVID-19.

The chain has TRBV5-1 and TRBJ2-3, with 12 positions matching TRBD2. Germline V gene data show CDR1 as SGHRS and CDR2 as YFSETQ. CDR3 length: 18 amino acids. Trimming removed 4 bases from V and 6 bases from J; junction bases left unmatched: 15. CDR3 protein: CASSPQTVLAGGRDTQYF. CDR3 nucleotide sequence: TGCGCCAGCAGCCCCCAGACTGTACTAGCGGGGGGAAGGGATACGCAGTATTTT.

In DNA, the CDR3 is TGTGCCAGCAGCTTTAGCGGGGTATTTGCCCATGAGCAGTTCTTC. This sequence encodes CASSFSGVFAHEQFF. V and J are TRBV5-5 and TRBJ2-1; 8 bases fit TRBD2. In germline, CDR1 is SGHKS, CDR2 YYEKEE (reference sequence). The V segment lost 2 bases and the J segment 8 bases; nucleotides outside the gene matches: 9. The CDR3 runs to 15 residues. Looking up the rest from reference TRBV5-5 and TRBJ2-1 gives the full variable domain: DAGVTQSPTHLIKTRGQQVTLRCSPISGHKSVSWYQQVLGQGPQFIFQYYEKEERGRGNFPDRFSARQFPNYSSELNVNALLLGDSALYLCASSFSGVFAHEQFFGPGTRLTVL.

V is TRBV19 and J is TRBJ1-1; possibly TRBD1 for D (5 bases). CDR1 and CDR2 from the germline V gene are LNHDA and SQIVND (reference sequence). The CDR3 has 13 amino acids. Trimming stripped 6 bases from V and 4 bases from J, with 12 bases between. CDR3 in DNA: TGTGCCAGTAGGGGACCGGGAGGCACTGAAGCTTTCTTT. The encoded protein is CASRGPGGTEAFF.

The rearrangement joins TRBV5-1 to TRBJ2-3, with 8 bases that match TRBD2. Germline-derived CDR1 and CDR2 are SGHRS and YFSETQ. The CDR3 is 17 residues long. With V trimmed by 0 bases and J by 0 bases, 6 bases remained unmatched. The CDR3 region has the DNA TGCGCCAGCAGCTTGGTGCCTAGCGGGCAAAGCACAGATACGCAGTATTTT. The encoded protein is CASSLVPSGQSTDTQYF. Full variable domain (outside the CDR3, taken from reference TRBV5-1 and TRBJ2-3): KAGVTQTPRYLIKTRGQQVTLSCSPISGHRSVSWYQQTPGQGLQFLFEYFSETQRNKGNFPGRFSGRQFSNSRSEMNVSTLELGDSALYLCASSLVPSGQSTDTQYFGPGTRLTVL.

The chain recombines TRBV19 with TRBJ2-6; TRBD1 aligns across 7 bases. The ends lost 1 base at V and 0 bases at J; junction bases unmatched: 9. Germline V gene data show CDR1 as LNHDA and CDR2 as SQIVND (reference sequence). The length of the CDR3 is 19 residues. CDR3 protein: CASSIGWGQRSSGANVLTF. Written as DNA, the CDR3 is TGTGCCAGTAGTATAGGCTGGGGACAGAGATCCTCTGGGGCCAACGTCCTGACTTTC.

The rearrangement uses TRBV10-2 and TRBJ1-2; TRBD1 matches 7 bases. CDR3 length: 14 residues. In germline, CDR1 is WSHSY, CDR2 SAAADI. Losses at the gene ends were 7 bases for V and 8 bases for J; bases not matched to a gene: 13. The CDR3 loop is CASTPRQGGEGYTF. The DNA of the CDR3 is TGCGCCAGCACACCGCGACAGGGCGGGGAGGGCTACACCTTC.

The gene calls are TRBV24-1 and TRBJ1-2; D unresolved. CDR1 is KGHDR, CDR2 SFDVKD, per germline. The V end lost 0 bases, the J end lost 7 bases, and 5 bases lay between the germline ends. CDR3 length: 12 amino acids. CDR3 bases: TGTGCCACCAGTGATTTGGCGGGTGGCTACACCTTC. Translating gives CATSDLAGGYTF.

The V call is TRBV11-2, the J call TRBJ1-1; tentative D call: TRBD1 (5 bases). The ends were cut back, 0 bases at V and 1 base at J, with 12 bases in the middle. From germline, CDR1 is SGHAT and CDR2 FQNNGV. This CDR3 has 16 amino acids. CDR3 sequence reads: CASSLDAAGQNTEAFF. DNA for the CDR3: TGTGCCAGCAGCTTAGATGCGGCAGGGCAGAACACTGAAGCTTTCTTT.